The rows below give T cell receptor beta chains drawn from one sample of a study of T cells in localized non-small cell lung cancer. Assay used: immunoSEQ multiplex PCR; TCRdb lists only in-frame clones, some missing. In the table there are over 20,000 clones, about 84% of which are singletons. The specimen was peripheral blood, collected before any cancer treatment. The receptors shown here come from a man aged 40 to 69 with stage III squamous cell lung carcinoma. Each CDR3 is given with its conserved first and last residue. D genes are given only for firm matches. The size of a clone is reported for some rows only, either as once, few or many, or as a class for expanded clones.

>-|TRBJ1-2|TRBV7-9|-
TGTGCCAGCAGCTTCATGAGCAACTCTAACTATGGCTACACCTTC
CASSFMSNSNYGYTF
>-|TRBJ2-7|TRBV29-1|TRBD1
TGCAGCGCCCGACAGGGTGTCTCCTACGAGCAGTACTTC
CSARQGVSYEQYF
>few|TRBJ1-5|TRBV29-1|-
TGCAGCGCCGGGGGTAGCAATCAGCCCCAGCATTTT
CSAGGSNQPQHF
>-|TRBJ2-1|TRBV19|-
TGTGCCAGTAGTATAGATCCCCCGGGAAGGGTGGATGAGCAGTTCTTC
CASSIDPPGRVDEQFF
>-|TRBJ1-2|TRBV6-1|-
TGTGCCAGCGTGGGAGGCGGGTATTACGGCGCTGGCTACACCTTC
CASVGGGYYGAGYTF
>-|TRBJ1-1|TRBV30|-
TGTGCCTGGAGTGTTGGGGGGTTGAGGGGTATGAACACTGAAGCTTTCTTT
CAWSVGGLRGMNTEAFF
>-|TRBJ2-5|TRBV5-6|-
TGTGCCAGCAGCGGCGGGACCCATGCCGGAGAGACCCAGTACTTC
CASSGGTHAGETQYF
>-|TRBJ2-1|TRBV18|-
TGTGCCAGCTCACCACTAGACGGAACGAACAATGAGCAGTTCTTC
CASSPLDGTNNEQFF
>-|TRBJ1-2|TRBV7-2|-
TGTGCCAGCAGCTTATCGACCGCTAACTATGGCTACACCTTC
CASSLSTANYGYTF
>-|TRBJ2-2|TRBV19|-
TGTGCCAGTAGTATCCTCGCCGGGGGCACCGGGGAGCTGTTTTTT
CASSILAGGTGELFF
>once|TRBJ2-3|TRBV19|-
TGTGCCAGTAGTATAGGGATTACAAGCACAGATACGCAGTATTTT
CASSIGITSTDTQYF
>-|TRBJ2-7|TRBV28|-
TGTGAGAGGTGGGACACCTACGAGCAGTACTTC
CERWDTYEQYF
>-|TRBJ2-5|TRBV7-7|TRBD1
TGTGCCAGCAGCTTAGCCAGACAGGGATTGGTTGGGGAGACCCAGTACTTC
CASSLARQGLVGETQYF
>-|TRBJ1-1|TRBV6-5|TRBD1
TGTGCCAGCAGTTACTATACAGGGGGAACTGAAGCTTTCTTT
CASSYYTGGTEAFF
>-|TRBJ2-2|TRBV4-2|-
TGTGCCAGCAGCCAAGGGGAGACCGGGGAGCTGTTTTTT
CASSQGETGELFF
>once|TRBJ2-1|TRBV5-1|TRBD1
TGCGCCAGCAGCCGGGACAGGGGGCGGGATGAGCAGTTCTTC
CASSRDRGRDEQFF
>once|TRBJ2-4|TRBV19|TRBD2
TGTGCCAGTAGTAACCAGGTGCGGGGGGACATTCAGTACTTC
CASSNQVRGDIQYF
>-|TRBJ1-2|TRBV10-3|-
TGTGCCATCAGTGAGTCGATCGGACAAGACTCAGGCTACACCTTC
CAISESIGQDSGYTF
>-|TRBJ2-6|TRBV6-1|-
TGTGCCAGCAGTGGTGGTTCAGGGGCCAACGTCCTGACTTTC
CASSGGSGANVLTF
>-|TRBJ2-1|TRBV5-1|TRBD2
TGCGCCAGCAGCTTGGGACTCTTACGGGACTACTCTTCCTCCTACAATGAGCAGTTCTTC
CASSLGLLRDYSSSYNEQFF
>-|TRBJ2-3|TRBV29-1|TRBD2
TGCAGCGTTGCGGGAGGGCTGGGCACAGATACGCAGTATTTT
CSVAGGLGTDTQYF
>-|TRBJ1-1|TRBV28|-
TGTGCCAGCAGTTTACTCGGACCCCGGGGAACTGAAGCTTTCTTT
CASSLLGPRGTEAFF
>-|TRBJ1-2|TRBV7-2|-
TGTGCCAGCAGCCCCCCCGGGGGACTGGCTGGCTACACCTTC
CASSPPGGLAGYTF
>-|TRBJ2-3|TRBV7-2|-
TGTGCCAGCAGTTTAAGACTATCAGATACGCAGTATTTT
CASSLRLSDTQYF
>-|TRBJ2-7|TRBV18|TRBD2
TGTGCCAGCTCACCCGAGTTCGCGGGGGGCGAGCAGTACTTC
CASSPEFAGGEQYF
>once|TRBJ2-5|TRBV28|-
TGTGCCAGCAGCAAACCGGGACTCTTACAAGAGACCCAGTACTTC
CASSKPGLLQETQYF
>-|TRBJ2-1|TRBV7-9|-
TGTGCCAGCAGCTTAGTTGGCAATGAGCAGTTCTTC
CASSLVGNEQFF
>-|TRBJ1-3|TRBV2|TRBD1
TGTGCCAGCAGTGAGAACAGGGGAGGCTCTGGAAACACCATATATTTT
CASSENRGGSGNTIYF
>-|TRBJ1-1|TRBV19|-
TGTGCCAGTAGTATACCCGCGAACCGAATGAACACTGAAGCTTTCTTT
CASSIPANRMNTEAFF
>-|TRBJ1-2|TRBV27|-
TGTGCCAGCAGTTTAGATGGCGGAAGCTATGGCTACACCTTC
CASSLDGGSYGYTF
>-|TRBJ2-7|TRBV6-5|-
TGTGCCAGCAGTTGGTCTCCTCAAAGATACGAGCAGTACTTC
CASSWSPQRYEQYF
>-|TRBJ2-2|TRBV4-1|-
TGCGCCAGCAGCCACAAGCCAGGGGCTTTAAACACCGGGGAGCTGTTTTTT
CASSHKPGALNTGELFF
>-|TRBJ2-5|TRBV30|-
TGTGCCTGGAGTCGGTTTGAGACCCAGTACTTC
CAWSRFETQYF
>-|TRBJ1-1|TRBV5-1|TRBD1
TGCGCCAGCAGCCCAGGGGGCGGGATTGAAGCTTTCTTT
CASSPGGGIEAFF
>once|TRBJ2-1|TRBV9|-
TGTGCCAGCAGCGGATCGACAGTTAGTACTGAGCAGTTCTTC
CASSGSTVSTEQFF
>-|TRBJ2-5|TRBV30|TRBD2
TGTGCCTGGAGTGTAGCTAGCGGGGGGGCAGAGACCCAGTACTTC
CAWSVASGGAETQYF
>-|TRBJ2-5|TRBV7-9|-
TGTGCCAGCAGCGTCGGGCGACAAGAGACCCAGTACTTC
CASSVGRQETQYF
>-|TRBJ1-2|TRBV27|-
TGTGCCAGCAGTTACGCCGGTGGGGGGGCGCGGGGCTACACCTTC
CASSYAGGGARGYTF
>-|TRBJ1-3|TRBV28|-
TGTGCCAGCAGTTTAGCCGGGCTCTCTGGAAACACCATATATTTT
CASSLAGLSGNTIYF
>-|TRBJ2-3|TRBV20-1|-
TGCAGAATTACTAACTCAGATACGCAGTATTTT
CRITNSDTQYF
>-|TRBJ1-4|TRBV6-5|-
TGTGCCAGCAGGACCGGGGGGGCGGGCGAAAAACTGTTTTTT
CASRTGGAGEKLFF
>-|TRBJ2-5|TRBV7-9|-
TGTGCCAGCAGCTCCACAGGGTGGACCCAGTACTTC
CASSSTGWTQYF
>few|TRBJ1-6|TRBV5-6|-
TGTGCCAGCAGCTATCTGGGAGTCAATTCACCCCTCCACTTT
CASSYLGVNSPLHF
>-|TRBJ1-3|TRBV6-1|-
TGTGCCAGCAGGGCTGACGGGGTTGGAAACACCATATATTTT
CASRADGVGNTIYF
>-|TRBJ1-2|TRBV20-1|-
TGCAGTGCTAGTGATGCTGGCTACACCTTC
CSASDAGYTF
>-|TRBJ1-2|TRBV25-1|-
TGTGCCATCCTAGGGGACTCTGGTGGCTACACCTTC
CAILGDSGGYTF
>-|TRBJ2-1|TRBV18|-
TGTGCCAGCTCACTCCAGGGTTACAATGAGCAGTTCTTC
CASSLQGYNEQFF
>medium-sized|TRBJ2-1|TRBV28|TRBD2
TGTGCCAGCAGTTCACCCGGGACTAGCGGTTACAATGAGCAGTTCTTC
CASSSPGTSGYNEQFF
>-|TRBJ2-2|TRBV27|TRBD2
TGTGCCAGCAGTTTTCTCGCGGGATCCCCCGGGAGGGGCGGGGAGCTGTTTTTT
CASSFLAGSPGRGGELFF
>-|TRBJ1-2|TRBV7-9|TRBD1
TGTGCCAGCAGCTCGGACAGGGGGAATGGCTACACCTTC
CASSSDRGNGYTF
>large|TRBJ2-7|TRBV29-1|TRBD1
TGCAGCGTGCTACAAGGGGGCGGATACGAGCAGTACTTC
CSVLQGGGYEQYF
>-|TRBJ1-1|TRBV27|-
TGTGCCAGCAGTTTTTTCGGGCCCACTGAAGCTTTCTTT
CASSFFGPTEAFF
>-|TRBJ2-3|TRBV5-1|TRBD2
TGCGCCAGCTCTGACGGGGGACTAGTCACAGATACGCAGTATTTT
CASSDGGLVTDTQYF
>few|TRBJ1-4|TRBV19|TRBD1
TGTGCCAGTAGACCAATCGATGGGACAGAAAATGAAAAACTGTTTTTT
CASRPIDGTENEKLFF
>-|TRBJ2-1|TRBV13|TRBD2
TGTGCCAGCAGCTTAGCCCTAGCGGGGGGGGACAATGAGCAGTTCTTC
CASSLALAGGDNEQFF